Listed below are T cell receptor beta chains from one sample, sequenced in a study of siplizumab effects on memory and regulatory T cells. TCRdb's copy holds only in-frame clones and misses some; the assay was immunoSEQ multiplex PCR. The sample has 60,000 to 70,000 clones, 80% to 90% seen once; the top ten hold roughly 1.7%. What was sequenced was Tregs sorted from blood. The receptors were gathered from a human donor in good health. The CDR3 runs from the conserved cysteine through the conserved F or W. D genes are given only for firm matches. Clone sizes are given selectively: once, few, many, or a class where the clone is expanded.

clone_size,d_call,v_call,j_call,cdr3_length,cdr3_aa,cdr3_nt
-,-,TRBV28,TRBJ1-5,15,CASSYPGLFNQPQHF,TGTGCCAGCAGTTACCCGGGACTTTTCAATCAGCCCCAGCATTTT
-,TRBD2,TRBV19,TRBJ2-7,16,CASSWWYRGRAGEQYF,TGTGCCAGTAGTTGGTGGTATCGCGGGAGGGCCGGAGAGCAGTACTTC
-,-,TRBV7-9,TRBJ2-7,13,CASSSRGSYEQYF,TGTGCCAGCAGCTCTCGGGGCTCCTACGAGCAGTACTTC
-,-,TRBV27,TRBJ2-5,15,CASSLNSAYQETQYF,TGTGCCAGCAGTTTAAATAGCGCGTACCAAGAGACCCAGTACTTC
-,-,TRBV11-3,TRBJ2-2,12,CASSLVGGELFF,TGTGCCAGCAGCTTAGTGGGCGGGGAGCTGTTTTTT
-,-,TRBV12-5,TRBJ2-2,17,CASGLVRAGIVTGELFF,TGTGCTAGTGGTTTGGTACGAGCAGGGATCGTAACCGGGGAGCTGTTTTTT
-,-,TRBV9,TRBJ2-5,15,CASSVDLRNGETQYF,TGTGCCAGCAGCGTAGATTTGCGGAACGGGGAGACCCAGTACTTC
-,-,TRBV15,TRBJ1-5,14,CATSRGGVAQPQHF,TGTGCCACCAGCAGGGGGGGGGTCGCTCAGCCCCAGCATTTT
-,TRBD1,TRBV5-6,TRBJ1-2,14,CASSPGQGLRGYTF,TGTGCCAGCAGCCCGGGACAGGGATTGAGGGGCTACACCTTC
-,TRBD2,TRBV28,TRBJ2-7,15,CASSFASGASYEQYF,TGTGCCAGCAGTTTTGCTAGCGGGGCCTCCTACGAGCAGTACTTC
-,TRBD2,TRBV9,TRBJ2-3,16,CASSVGLAGVVDTQYF,TGTGCCAGCAGCGTAGGTCTAGCGGGAGTGGTAGATACGCAGTATTTT
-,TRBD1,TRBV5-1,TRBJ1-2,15,CASSLAVDRGFGYTF,TGCGCCAGCAGCTTGGCCGTCGACAGGGGGTTCGGCTACACCTTC
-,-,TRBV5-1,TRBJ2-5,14,CASSFKGPQETQYF,TGCGCCAGCAGCTTTAAAGGCCCCCAAGAGACCCAGTACTTC
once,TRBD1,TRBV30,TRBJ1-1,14,CAWSVGGGWTEAFF,TGTGCCTGGAGTGTAGGAGGGGGCTGGACTGAAGCTTTCTTT
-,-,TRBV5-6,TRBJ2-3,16,CASSLWTSRYAVRPYF,TGTGCCAGCAGCTTGTGGACGAGTAGATACGCAGTCCGTCCGTATTTT
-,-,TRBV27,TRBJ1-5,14,CASTRSGLDQPQHF,TGTGCCAGCACCAGATCAGGGCTTGATCAGCCCCAGCATTTT
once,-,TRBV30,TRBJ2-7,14,CAWSGGPLRYEQYF,TGTGCCTGGAGCGGGGGGCCCCTAAGATACGAGCAGTACTTC
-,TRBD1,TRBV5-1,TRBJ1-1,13,CASRWDRGTEAFF,TGCGCCAGCAGATGGGACAGGGGCACTGAAGCTTTCTTT
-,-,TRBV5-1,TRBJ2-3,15,CASSFWSGGTDTQYF,TGCGCCAGCAGCTTTTGGTCAGGGGGCACAGATACGCAGTATTTT
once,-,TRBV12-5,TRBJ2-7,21,CASGLVISSITPPRRFYEQYF,TGTGCTAGTGGTTTGGTAATCTCCTCGATAACTCCCCCGCGGCGCTTCTACGAGCAGTACTTC
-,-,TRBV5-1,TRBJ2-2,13,CASSMTNTGELFF,TGCGCCAGCAGCATGACTAACACCGGGGAGCTGTTTTTT
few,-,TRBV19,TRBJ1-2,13,CASTQGLSGGYTF,TGTGCCAGTACCCAGGGCCTGAGTGGAGGCTACACCTTC
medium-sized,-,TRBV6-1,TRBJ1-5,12,CASSAGSQPQHF,TGTGCCAGCAGTGCCGGGAGTCAGCCCCAGCATTTT
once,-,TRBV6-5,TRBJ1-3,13,CASGTYSGNTIYF,TGTGCCAGCGGGACTTACTCTGGAAACACCATATATTTT
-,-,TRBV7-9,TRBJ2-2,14,CASSELAGTGELFF,TGTGCCAGCAGCGAACTAGCTGGGACCGGGGAGCTGTTTTTT
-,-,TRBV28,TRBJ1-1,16,CASSPPRSGGSTEAFF,TGTGCCAGCAGTCCCCCAAGGTCCGGGGGTAGCACTGAAGCTTTCTTT
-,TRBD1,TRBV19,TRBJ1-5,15,CASSRPGQGDQPQHF,TGTGCCAGTAGTAGGCCGGGACAGGGGGATCAGCCCCAGCATTTT
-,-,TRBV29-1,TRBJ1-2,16,CSVEWQSRRFNYGYTF,TGCAGCGTTGAATGGCAGAGTCGACGATTTAACTATGGCTACACCTTC
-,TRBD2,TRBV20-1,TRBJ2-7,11,CSAEREWEQYF,TGCAGTGCTGAGCGGGAGTGGGAGCAGTACTTC
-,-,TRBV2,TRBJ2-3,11,CASFNWGTQYF,TGTGCCAGCTTCAACTGGGGGACGCAGTATTTT
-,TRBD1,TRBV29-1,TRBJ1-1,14,CSVELQGVRTEAFF,TGCAGCGTTGAATTACAGGGGGTAAGGACTGAAGCTTTCTTT
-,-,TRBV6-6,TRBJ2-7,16,CASSPHLQGGVGEQYF,TGTGCCAGCAGCCCGCACCTTCAGGGAGGTGTCGGCGAGCAGTACTTC
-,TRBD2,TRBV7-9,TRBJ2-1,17,CASSLLTSENFYNEQFF,TGTGCCAGCAGCTTACTGACTAGCGAGAACTTCTACAATGAGCAGTTCTTC
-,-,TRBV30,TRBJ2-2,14,CAWSIGPNTGELFF,TGTGCCTGGAGTATAGGCCCGAACACCGGGGAGCTGTTTTTT
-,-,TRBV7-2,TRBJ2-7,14,CASSPTGPFYEQYF,TGTGCCAGCAGCCCGACCGGGCCTTTCTACGAGCAGTACTTC
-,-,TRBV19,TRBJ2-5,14,CASSMSGRQETQYF,TGTGCCAGTAGTATGTCAGGGCGTCAAGAGACCCAGTACTTC
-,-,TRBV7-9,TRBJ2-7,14,CASSQSLLRQEQYF,TGTGCCAGCAGCCAGTCGCTACTACGACAAGAGCAGTACTTC
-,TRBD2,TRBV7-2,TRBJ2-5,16,CASSLALLAGQETQYF,TGTGCCAGCAGCTTAGCCCTTCTAGCGGGGCAAGAGACCCAGTACTTC
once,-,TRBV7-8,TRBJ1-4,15,CASRSGGATNEKLFF,TGTGCCAGCAGAAGTGGGGGCGCAACTAATGAAAAACTGTTTTTT
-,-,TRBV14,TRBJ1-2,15,CASSQGAPGRYGYTF,TGTGCCAGCAGCCAAGGGGCCCCCGGGAGATATGGCTACACCTTC
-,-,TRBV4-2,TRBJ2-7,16,CASSQPLDSTAYEQYF,TGTGCCAGCAGCCAACCGCTGGACAGTACAGCCTACGAGCAGTACTTC
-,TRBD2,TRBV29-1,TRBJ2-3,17,CSVERWGTSGGTDTQYF,TGCAGCGTTGAGAGATGGGGGACTAGCGGGGGAACAGATACGCAGTATTTT
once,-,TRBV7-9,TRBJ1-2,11,CASSLVRDYTF,TGTGCCAGCAGCTTAGTACGGGACTACACCTTC
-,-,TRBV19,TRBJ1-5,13,CASSIFRGKPQHF,TGTGCCAGTAGTATTTTTCGGGGGAAGCCCCAGCATTTT
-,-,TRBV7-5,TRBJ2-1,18,CARSLDQGDGADNNEQFF,TGTGCCAGAAGCTTAGACCAAGGGGACGGCGCCGATAACAATGAGCAGTTCTTC
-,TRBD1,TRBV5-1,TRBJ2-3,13,CASRPGQADTQYF,TGCGCCAGCAGGCCGGGACAGGCAGATACGCAGTATTTT
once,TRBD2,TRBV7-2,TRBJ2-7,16,CASSLVSTSGSYEQYF,TGTGCCAGCAGCTTAGTCTCGACTAGCGGCAGCTACGAGCAGTACTTC
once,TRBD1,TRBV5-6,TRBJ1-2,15,CASRTPGGSNYGYTF,TGTGCCAGCAGGACCCCAGGGGGCTCTAACTATGGCTACACCTTC
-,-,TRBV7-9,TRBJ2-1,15,CASSLGGGMMDEQFF,TGTGCCAGCAGCTTAGGGGGCGGGATGATGGATGAGCAGTTCTTC
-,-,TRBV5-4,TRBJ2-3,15,CASSLAGHSTDTQYF,TGTGCCAGCAGCTTGGCTGGACACTCCACAGATACGCAGTATTTT
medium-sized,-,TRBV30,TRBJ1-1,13,CACKVQENTEAFF,TGTGCCTGTAAAGTTCAGGAGAACACTGAAGCTTTCTTT